This TCR beta chain was sequenced for a study of spatial heterogeneity in lung cancer (dated 2019 in TCRdb). As for the study more broadly: Donors were 72 patients with early-stage, untreated non-small cell lung cancer from the lung TRACERx cohort. Follow-up PBMC samples were sequenced whenever the samples were available, and the median time to follow-up was two to three years after resection. Beta-chain transcripts were consistently detected in greater numbers than alpha-chain transcripts, which likely reflects a higher abundance of beta-chain transcripts. In the raw uncorrected reads, each unique combination of TCR and UMI appeared on average more than ten times. In non-small cell lung cancer, the study made a quantitative comparison of TCR alpha and beta repertoires among multiple tumor regions, matched nontumor lung and blood. TCR repertoire features were related to nonsynonymous mutation counts determined by whole-exome sequencing of tumor tissue. Both alpha and beta chains were TCR-sequenced in samples taken at surgery, namely 220 tumor regions, 62 to 65 matched nontumor lung samples and about 58 PBMC samples. Results the study describes overall, beyond this receptor: Ubiquitous expanded tumor TCRs were found in blood more often at tumor resection than at routine follow-up. Confirming at a functional level the hypothesis that regional TCRs recognize regional mutations was considered to require additional single-cell paired TCR alpha and beta sequencing. Only around 15 patients were included in comparisons of baseline and follow-up blood repertoires.

V is pruned by 7 bases and J by 9 bases, leaving 11 bases of the junction without a gene match. The CDR3 holds 15 amino acids from the cysteine to the phenylalanine. CDR3 DNA only is kept here, 45 bases in frame from base 1. From a lookup of the germline V gene (reference sequence), CDR1 and CDR2 are LNHDA and SQIVND. The receptor library was made with 5' RACE. Data came from a NextSeq 500. The TCR library protocol attached a unique molecular identifier to each TCR cDNA molecule to allow correction of PCR and sequencing errors. The study's own analysis went as follows. TCR identification, UMI-based error correction and CDR3 extraction were all carried out with Decombinator tools. TCRs above a frequency of 2 per 1,000, corresponding to the top 1% of the tumor frequency distribution, were defined as expanded. Rényi diversity was computed with the R vegan package after subsampling each repertoire 100 times to 5,000 TCRs. CDR3 similarity networks were built from amino acid triplet string-kernel similarity, with CDR3s being connected when pairwise similarity was above 0.82. In-frame beta chains were kept once TCRdb had trimmed the public reads at Q25 with fastp and called clones with MiXCR. Each CDR3 protein gets just one entry, which takes the most common genes and DNA from the rows behind it. The V and J calls shown here were made by TCRdb, not taken from the authors' results. The sample records 49,000 or so distinct CDR3 sequences, approximately 12% of which are singletons. The top ten clones comprise roughly 32% of the sample.

The time point label for this specimen denotes: blood at routine non-recurrence follow-up after resection. For TCR sequencing, whole RNA was extracted from tumor and nontumor lung tissue, or from cryopreserved PBMC samples, and no cell sorting was done. Only patients for whom sufficient RNA was available from at least two tumor regions were selected for TCR sequencing. On this clonotype: Its antigen has not been determined. A much larger clone differs from this one at a single base, so this may be a read error.

The sequencing here drew on PBMCs, taken at follow-up. Rearrangement joined TRBV19 to TRBJ2-2; the central 10 bases match TRBD2. This TCR was recovered from a male donor with early-stage non-small cell lung cancer. The sequenced DNA: TGTGCCAGTAACGAGGGTAGCGGGAGGACCTGGGAGCTGTTTTTT. Translation gives CASNEGSGRTWELFF.